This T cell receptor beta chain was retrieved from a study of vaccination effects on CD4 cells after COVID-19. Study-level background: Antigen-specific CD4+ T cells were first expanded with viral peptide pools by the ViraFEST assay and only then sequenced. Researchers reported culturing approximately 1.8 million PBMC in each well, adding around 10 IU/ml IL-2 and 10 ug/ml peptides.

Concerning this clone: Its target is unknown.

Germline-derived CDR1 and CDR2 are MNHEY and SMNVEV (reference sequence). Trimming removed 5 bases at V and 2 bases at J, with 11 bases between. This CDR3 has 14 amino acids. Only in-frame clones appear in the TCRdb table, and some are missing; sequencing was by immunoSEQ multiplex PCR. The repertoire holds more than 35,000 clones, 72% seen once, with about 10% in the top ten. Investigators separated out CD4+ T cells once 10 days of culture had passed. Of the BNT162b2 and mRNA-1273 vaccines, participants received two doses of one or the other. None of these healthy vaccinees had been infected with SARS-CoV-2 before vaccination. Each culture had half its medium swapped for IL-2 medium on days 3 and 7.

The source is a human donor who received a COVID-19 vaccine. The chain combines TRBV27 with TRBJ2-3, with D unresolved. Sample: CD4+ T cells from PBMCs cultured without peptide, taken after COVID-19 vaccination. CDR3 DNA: TGTGCCAGCAGTGTGCAGAGTGTCACAGATACGCAGTATTTT. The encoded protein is CASSVQSVTDTQYF.